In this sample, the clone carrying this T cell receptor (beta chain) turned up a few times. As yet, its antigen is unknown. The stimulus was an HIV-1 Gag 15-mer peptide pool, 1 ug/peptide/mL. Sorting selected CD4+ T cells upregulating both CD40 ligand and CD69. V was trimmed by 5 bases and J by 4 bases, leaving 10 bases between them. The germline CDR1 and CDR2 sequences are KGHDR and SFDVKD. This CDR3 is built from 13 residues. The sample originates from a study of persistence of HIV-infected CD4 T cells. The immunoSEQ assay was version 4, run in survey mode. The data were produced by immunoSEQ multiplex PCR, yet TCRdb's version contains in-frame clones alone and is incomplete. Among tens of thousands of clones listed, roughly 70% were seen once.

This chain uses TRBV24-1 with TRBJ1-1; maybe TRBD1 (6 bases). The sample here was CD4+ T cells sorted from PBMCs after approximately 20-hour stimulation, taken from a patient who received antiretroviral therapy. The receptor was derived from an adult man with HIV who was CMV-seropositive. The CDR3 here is CATSVGATTEAFF. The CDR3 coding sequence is TGTGCCACCAGTGTGGGGGCTACCACTGAAGCTTTCTTT.